These 22 T cell receptor beta chains were sequenced from one sample in a study of T cell repertoires in ileal Crohn's disease. Time point here: neoterminal ileum biopsy at postoperative endoscopy, about 6 months after surgery. Using immunoSEQ multiplex PCR, the repertoire was profiled, and TCRdb retains in-frame clones only, with some absent. There are under 12,000 clones in the sample; over 55% occur only once, and over 6% lies in the top ten. Sequencing was done on a sample of ileal tissue. These receptors all stem from an adult with Crohn's disease.

The chain has TRBV30 and TRBJ2-2; the D gene is possibly TRBD1 (6 bases). Between the trimmed V and J ends, which lost 1 base and 3 bases, there was a span of 12 bases. There are 15 residues in the CDR3. Germline loops: CDR1 GTSNPN, CDR2 SVGIG (reference sequence). Written as DNA, the CDR3 is TGTGCCTGGAGTGAGGGGACAAGACACACCGGGGAGCTGTTTTTT. Amino acid sequence: CAWSEGTRHTGELFF.

V gene TRBV4-1 combines with J gene TRBJ2-1; no clear D gene. In germline, CDR1 is MGHRA, CDR2 YSYEKL. The CDR3 is 16 residues long. V lost 0 bases to trimming and J lost 1 base, with 10 bases between them. The CDR3 nucleotides are TGCGCCAGCAGCCAAGAGGCGGCTCGATCCTACAATGAGCAGTTCTTC. Amino acids: CASSQEAARSYNEQFF.

The chain uses TRBV5-4 and TRBJ2-5; perhaps TRBD1 as D (6 bases). This CDR3 is built from 14 residues. The V end lost 4 bases, the J end lost 5 bases, and 15 bases lay between the germline ends. CDR1 and CDR2 (germline): SGHNT, YYREEE (reference sequence). The DNA of the CDR3 is TGTGCCAGCAGCGAAAACAGGGTCCGGGAGACCCAGTACTTC. The encoded protein is CASSENRVRETQYF.

This clone was observed a handful of times. V usage is TRBV5-1 and J usage is TRBJ2-2; 8 bases agree with TRBD1. J was trimmed by 5 bases and V by 7 bases; bases with no gene match: 10. This CDR3 spans 15 amino acids. Germline lookup yields CDR1 SGHRS and CDR2 YFSETQ. CDR3 sequence (DNA): TGCGCCAGCGGAAAGGGACAGGCCGAAACCGGGGAGCTGTTTTTT. As protein: CASGKGQAETGELFF.

V is TRBV2 and J is TRBJ2-3; TRBD2 agrees at 7 bases. CDR1 SNHLY and CDR2 FYNNEI come from the germline V gene. The length of the CDR3 is 13 residues. The trim removed 6 bases at V and 4 bases at J, leaving 4 bases unmatched. The CDR3: CASRLTSADTQYF. The CDR3 nucleotides read TGTGCCAGCAGGCTCACTAGCGCAGATACGCAGTATTTT. Based on the CDR3 plus reference TRBV2 and TRBJ2-3, the full variable domain is EPEVTQTPSHQVTQMGQEVILRCVPISNHLYFYWYRQILGQKVEFLVSFYNNEISEKSEIFDDQFSVERPDGSNFTLKIRSTKLEDSAMYFCASRLTSADTQYFGPGTRLTVL.

The chain employs TRBV5-1 and TRBJ2-5; tentative D call: TRBD1 (5 bases). Germline V gene lookup returns CDR1 SGHRS and CDR2 YFSETQ. V was clipped by 4 bases and J by 1 base, with 14 bases between them. The CDR3 spans 15 residues. CDR3 in amino acids: CASSQVKGLQETQYF. CDR3 sequence (DNA): TGCGCCAGCAGCCAAGTTAAGGGGCTCCAAGAGACCCAGTACTTC.

The V and J genes are TRBV5-6 and TRBJ1-4, with 7 bases that match TRBD1. CDR1 and CDR2 (germline): SGHDT, YYEEEE. Trimming cost V 0 bases and J 3 bases; bases outside gene matches: 11. CDR3 length: 18 residues. The chain's CDR3 is CASSLGVVRGSPNEKLFF. The CDR3 nucleotides are TGTGCCAGCAGCTTGGGCGTCGTCAGGGGGAGTCCTAATGAAAAACTGTTTTTT.

This clone was seen once. The chain links TRBV28 to TRBJ2-1; 10 bases match TRBD2. V dropped 5 bases and J dropped 1; count of bases not matched to a gene: 5. Germline CDR1 reads MDHEN; CDR2 reads SYDVKM. The CDR3 has 16 amino acids. The CDR3 nucleotides read TGTGCCAGCAGTGCTAGCGGGAGAAGGTCCTACAATGAGCAGTTCTTC. It yields the protein CASSASGRRSYNEQFF.

This clone has only one observation. CDR3 loop: CATSTREGGSWDTQYF. CDR3 DNA: TGTGCCACCAGCACGAGGGAGGGGGGATCTTGGGATACGCAGTATTTT. The chain has TRBV15 and TRBJ2-3; possible D gene TRBD2, 7 bases. The length of the CDR3 is 16 residues. Germline CDR1 LNHNV, CDR2 YYDKDF (reference sequence). V dropped 4 bases and J dropped 6 bases, with 20 bases sitting between them.

This chain uses TRBV4-1 with TRBJ2-1; 8 nucleotides match TRBD2. J was trimmed by 9 bases and V by 7 bases; bases with no gene match: 11. CDR1 is MGHRA, CDR2 YSYEKL, per germline. The CDR3 length is 14 residues. The CDR3 protein is CASTRGAGDSEQFF. The CDR3 DNA is TGCGCCAGCACCAGGGGAGCGGGAGATAGTGAGCAGTTCTTC.

This clone was observed a single time. The V gene is TRBV5-1, the J gene TRBJ2-7; 7 nucleotides agree with TRBD1. V was clipped by 3 bases and J by 4 bases; unmatched bases: 4. The CDR3 is 13 amino acids. In germline, CDR1 is SGHRS, CDR2 YFSETQ. The DNA for the CDR3 is TGCGCCAGCAGCTCGGGACAGTCTTACGAGCAGTACTTC. Residues: CASSSGQSYEQYF.

The genes are TRBV19 and TRBJ2-2, with 7 bases aligning to TRBD2. In germline, CDR1 is LNHDA, CDR2 SQIVND (reference sequence). V shed 6 bases, J shed 0 bases, and the junction held 4 bases outside the gene matches. This CDR3 region has 15 residues. The CDR3 reads CASSTGTTNTGELFF. DNA of the CDR3: TGTGCCAGTAGCACCGGGACTACGAACACCGGGGAGCTGTTTTTT.

V usage is TRBV4-1 and J usage is TRBJ2-1, with TRBD2 as a possible D gene (7 bases). The germline CDR1 and CDR2 sequences are MGHRA and YSYEKL. This CDR3 is built from 16 residues. V was shortened by 0 bases and J by 4 bases, with 13 bases between the two germline ends. The CDR3 is CASSQDLGGAYNEQFF. In nucleotides, the CDR3 is TGCGCCAGCAGCCAAGATCTAGGGGGGGCTTACAATGAGCAGTTCTTC.

In its sample, this clone was seen a few times. This chain uses TRBV5-4 with TRBJ1-1; TRBD1 aligns across 7 bases. CDR3 length: 12 amino acids. Germline CDR1 SGHNT, CDR2 YYREEE (reference sequence). V dropped 4 bases and J dropped 4; count of bases not matched to a gene: 1. The CDR3 DNA sequence: TGTGCCAGCAGCCGGACAGGCACTGAAGCTTTCTTT. Translation gives CASSRTGTEAFF. Supplemented by reference TRBV5-4 and TRBJ1-1, the full variable domain reads ETGVTQSPTHLIKTRGQQVTLRCSSQSGHNTVSWYQQALGQGPQFIFQYYREEENGRGNFPPRFSGLQFPNYSSELNVNALELDDSALYLCASSRTGTEAFFGQGTRLTVV.

The chain joins TRBV6-1 to TRBJ2-5, with a possible D match to TRBD1 (5 bases). The CDR3 totals 15 residues. In germline, CDR1 is MNHNS, CDR2 SASEGT. V shed 2 bases and J shed 1 base, with 11 bases lying between them. CDR3 loop: CASSELTGSQETQYF. The CDR3 nucleotides are TGTGCCAGCAGTGAACTTACAGGATCCCAAGAGACCCAGTACTTC.

V gene TRBV27 combines with J gene TRBJ2-7; the D gene is possibly TRBD1 (6 bases). In germline, CDR1 is MNHEY, CDR2 SMNVEV (reference sequence). Trimming shortened V by 2 bases and J by 7 bases, and 21 bases separated the two germline ends. The length of the CDR3 is 16 residues. This chain's CDR3 is CASSLGRDRMMGEQYF. The CDR3 DNA is TGTGCCAGCAGTTTAGGTAGAGACAGGATGATGGGGGAGCAGTACTTC.

This clone was counted between two and nine times. The CDR3 sequence is CASRGLQTYEQYF. The CDR3 DNA reads as TGTGCCAGCAGGGGACTTCAGACCTACGAGCAGTACTTC. The gene calls are TRBV6-5 and TRBJ2-7, with D possibly being TRBD2 (6 bases). V dropped 6 bases and J dropped 2 bases, with 11 bases sitting between them. The CDR3 runs to 13 residues. Per germline, CDR1 MNHEY and CDR2 SVGAGI.

This chain links TRBV7-2 with TRBJ1-5; D gene unclear. V gave up 1 base and J gave up 0 bases, with 7 bases separating them. The germline CDR1 and CDR2 sequences are SGHTA and FQGNSA. This CDR3 spans 15 amino acids. This chain's CDR3 is CASSLGPYSNQPQHF. DNA of the CDR3: TGTGCCAGCAGCTTAGGGCCGTATAGCAATCAGCCCCAGCATTTT. Filled out from reference TRBV7-2 and TRBJ1-5, the complete variable domain reads GAGVSQSPSNKVTEKGKDVELRCDPISGHTALYWYRQSLGQGLEFLIYFQGNSAPDKSGLPSDRFSAERTGGSVSTLTIQRTQQEDSAVYLCASSLGPYSNQPQHFGDGTRLSIL.

This clone has only a few counts. This chain connects TRBV5-6 to TRBJ2-3; 12 bases line up with TRBD1. V gave up 5 bases and J gave up 4 bases; unmatched junction bases: 8. The CDR3 sequence is 16 residues long. The germline V gene encodes CDR1 SGHDT and CDR2 YYEEEE. The CDR3 sequence is CASRLPGQGASDTQYF. For the CDR3, the DNA is TGTGCCAGCAGACTGCCGGGACAGGGGGCTTCAGATACGCAGTATTTT. The entire variable domain, with the rest obtained from reference TRBV5-6 and TRBJ2-3, is as follows: DAGVTQSPTHLIKTRGQQVTLRCSPKSGHDTVSWYQQALGQGPQFIFQYYEEEERQRGNFPDRFSGHQFPNYSSELNVNALLLGDSALYLCASRLPGQGASDTQYFGPGTRLTVL.

This sequence joins TRBV5-4 and TRBJ2-7; 7 bases are a match to TRBD1. Per the germline V gene, CDR1 is SGHNT and CDR2 is YYREEE (reference sequence). Trimming cost V 3 bases and J 3 bases; bases outside gene matches: 6. The CDR3 spans 14 residues. CDR3 region: CASSSRGPGYEQYF. The CDR3 region has the DNA TGTGCCAGCAGCTCTAGGGGGCCGGGCTACGAGCAGTACTTC.

The chain joins TRBV5-4 to TRBJ1-2; D call uncertain. CDR3 length: 13 amino acids. CDR1 SGHNT and CDR2 YYREEE come from the germline V gene (reference sequence). Deletions cut 2 bases from V and 5 bases from J, with 10 bases between. DNA of the CDR3: TGTGCCAGCAGCTTTGAGGGTCGGTATGGCTACACCTTC. As protein: CASSFEGRYGYTF.

This clone was seen a handful of times. The CDR3 loop reads CAWSVGGSPTNEQFF. CDR3 bases: TGTGCCTGGAGTGTTGGCGGGAGCCCCACAAATGAGCAGTTCTTC. This rearrangement joins TRBV30 to TRBJ2-1; 7 nucleotides agree with TRBD2. Trimming removed 0 bases from V and 7 bases from J; junction bases left unmatched: 9. The CDR3 length is 15 residues. Per the germline V gene, CDR1 is GTSNPN and CDR2 is SVGIG (reference sequence). The full variable domain, completed using reference TRBV30 and TRBJ2-1, is SQTIHQWPATLVQPVGSPLSLECTVEGTSNPNLYWYRQAAGRGLQLLFYSVGIGQISSEVPQNLSASRPQDRQFILSSKKLLLSDSGFYLCAWSVGGSPTNEQFFGPGTRLTVL.